The 30 T cell receptor beta chains reported below all come from one sample, sequenced in a study of blood T cell repertoires in COVID-19. Assay: immunoSEQ multiplex PCR; the TCRdb copy retains only in-frame clones and omits some. The data show 200,000 to 250,000 clones, with more than 80% seen just once and around 2.2% held by the top ten. Input material: peripheral blood. The receptors here all came from a man younger than 45 who had recovered from COVID-19.

J is TRBJ2-7 and V is TRBV18; D might be TRBD1 (6 bases). CDR1 KGHSH and CDR2 LQKENI come from the germline V gene. V was cut by 2 bases and J by 7 bases, with 18 bases left in between. The CDR3 length is 15 residues. The CDR3 protein is CASSPVAGVGGEQYF. Written as DNA, the CDR3 is TGTGCCAGCTCACCAGTGGCAGGGGTGGGCGGAGAGCAGTACTTC.

CDR3 in DNA: TGTGCCAGCTCACCTCGGGACACCAAAGGACCTTACAATGAGCAGTTCTTC. This codes for CASSPRDTKGPYNEQFF. The V and J genes are TRBV18 and TRBJ2-1; a weak D match, TRBD1 (6 bases). V lost 3 bases, J lost 4 bases, and 19 bases lay in between. The V gene's germline CDR1 is KGHSH and CDR2 LQKENI. The length of the CDR3 is 17 residues. The full variable domain, in which reference TRBV18 and TRBJ2-1 provide the parts outside the CDR3, is NAGVMQNPRHLVRRRGQEARLRCSPMKGHSHVYWYRQLPEEGLKFMVYLQKENIIDESGMPKERFSAEFPKEGPSILRIQQVVRGDSAAYFCASSPRDTKGPYNEQFFGPGTRLTVL.

The chain's CDR3 is CASSSPAGELFF. The CDR3 nucleotides read TGTGCCAGCAGTTCCCCGGCCGGGGAGCTGTTTTTT. V gene TRBV12-3 or TRBV12-4 combines with J gene TRBJ2-2; D not resolved. Trimming stripped 4 bases from V and 6 bases from J, with 6 bases between. This CDR3 has 12 amino acids.

This sequence joins TRBV3-1 (or the pseudogene TRBV3-2) and TRBJ1-3; the match to TRBD1 covers 8 bases. The CDR3 consists of 15 residues. After removal of 5 bases from V and 2 bases from J, the junction contained 5 bases not matched to a gene. The germline gives CDR1 LGHDT, CDR2 YNNKEL (reference sequence). CDR3 sequence (DNA): TGTGCCAGCAGCTCACAGGGGGTGGCTGGAAACACCATATATTTT. It translates to CASSSQGVAGNTIYF.

V is TRBV7-2 and J is TRBJ2-3; 9 bases are a match to TRBD2. This CDR3 has 16 amino acids. CDR1 and CDR2 (germline): SGHTA, FQGNSA. Unmatched junction bases numbered 8, after V lost 3 bases and J lost 4 bases. The CDR3 sequence: CASSFQTSGRADTQYF. The CDR3 bases are TGTGCCAGCAGCTTCCAGACTAGCGGCAGGGCAGATACGCAGTATTTT.

In DNA form, the CDR3 reads TGTGCCTGGAGCGGACGGACAGGGGGCTACGAGCAGTACTTC. As protein: CAWSGRTGGYEQYF. J is TRBJ2-7 and V is TRBV30; 10 nucleotides align to TRBD1. CDR1 is GTSNPN and CDR2 is SVGIG in the germline V gene (reference sequence). V shed 3 bases and J 3 bases; nucleotides not matched to a gene: 5. The CDR3 is 14 residues long.

The rearrangement links TRBV11-3 to TRBJ1-1, with TRBD1 identical over 9 bases. Germline V CDR1 and CDR2: SGHNT, YENEEA. CDR3 length: 12 residues. Unmatched junction bases numbered 3, after V lost 5 bases and J lost 8 bases. The chain's CDR3 is CASSPGQGEAFF. CDR3 sequence (DNA): TGTGCCAGCAGCCCGGGACAGGGCGAAGCTTTCTTT.

This clone showed up just once. This chain connects TRBV6-4 to TRBJ1-2, with D maybe TRBD1 (5 bases). Germline values: CDR1 MRHNA, CDR2 SNTAGT. With 0 bases removed from V and 8 bases from J, the gap between germline ends came to 16 bases. CDR3 length: 15 residues. In nucleotides, the CDR3 is TGTGCCAGCAGTGACTCGTCGCGGGGCCTAGGGGGCTACACCTTC. Its translation is CASSDSSRGLGGYTF.

This sequence joins TRBV7-2 and TRBJ2-3; possible D gene TRBD2, 6 bases. V dropped 4 bases and J dropped 6 bases, with 23 bases sitting between them. Germline CDR1 and CDR2: SGHTA and FQGNSA. The CDR3 loop spans 17 amino acids. The CDR3 DNA reads TGTGCCAGCAGCTCGGGGTTATCGCGGGGTTTGGGGGATACGCAGTATTTT. Encoded protein: CASSSGLSRGLGDTQYF.

The V gene is TRBV7-9, the J gene TRBJ2-5, with D possibly being TRBD2 (7 bases). The V gene's germline CDR1 is SEHNR and CDR2 FQNEAQ (reference sequence). Trimming removed 5 bases from V and 3 bases from J, with 16 bases in between. The CDR3 loop spans 15 amino acids. In nucleotides, the CDR3 is TGTGCCAGCAGCCCCAGAGGGGGGGGGAAAGAGACCCAGTACTTC. Translation: CASSPRGGGKETQYF.

The CDR3 region has the DNA TGTGCCAGCTGGCCGCACCGTAATGAAAAACTGTTTTTT. This gives the protein CASWPHRNEKLFF. This chain uses TRBV9 with TRBJ1-4, with D unresolved. The V end was cut by 7 bases, the J end by 4 bases, with 11 bases between. The CDR3 is 13 amino acids. CDR1 and CDR2 (germline): SGDLS, YYNGEE.

This clone was seen once. The CDR3 loop is CASSEARGTEQYF. DNA for the CDR3: TGTGCCAGCAGTGAAGCAAGGGGAACCGAGCAGTACTTC. The gene calls are TRBV6-1 and TRBJ2-7; perhaps TRBD1 as D (5 bases). Germline-derived CDR1 and CDR2 are MNHNS and SASEGT. V shed 0 bases and J shed 6 bases, with 9 bases lying between them. CDR3 length: 13 amino acids.

V gene TRBV10-2 combines with J gene TRBJ2-5, with 10 bases lining up with TRBD2. The germline CDR1 and CDR2 sequences are WSHSY and SAAADI. V dropped 7 bases and J dropped 2; count of bases not matched to a gene: 4. This CDR3 has 14 residues. The CDR3 bases are TGCGCCAGCATCCTTAGCGGGGGGCAAGAGACCCAGTACTTC. It specifies CASILSGGQETQYF.

In the case of this clone: A junction end diverges from the germline sequence, so it may reflect a read error. The J gene is TRBJ1-2, the V gene TRBV5-1, with D possibly TRBD1 on 6 matching bases. CDR1 is SGHRS and CDR2 is YFSETQ in the germline V gene. This CDR3 contains 15 residues. CDR3 coding DNA: TGCGCCAGCAGATTGGAGCCGGGACAAACCTATGGCTACACCTTC. This translates into CASRLEPGQTYGYTF.

This clone was detected only once. Other nucleotide sequences in the sample specify the same CDR3. The chain joins TRBV5-1 to TRBJ2-3; possibly TRBD1 for D (6 bases). V was pared by 2 bases and J by 0 bases, with 10 bases between. Looked up from germline, CDR1 is SGHRS and CDR2 is YFSETQ. This CDR3 region has 15 residues. CDR3 loop: CASSFRQGSTDTQYF. The CDR3 coding sequence is TGCGCCAGCAGCTTCCGTCAGGGGAGCACAGATACGCAGTATTTT.

The V and J genes are TRBV28 and TRBJ2-7; 11 bases are shared with TRBD2. The CDR3 consists of 16 residues. Trimming cost V 4 bases and J 2 bases; bases outside gene matches: 7. Germline-derived CDR1 and CDR2 are MDHEN and SYDVKM. This chain's CDR3 is CASSSTWTSGPYEQYF. The DNA for the CDR3 is TGTGCCAGCAGTTCTACCTGGACTAGCGGGCCCTACGAGCAGTACTTC.

The J gene is TRBJ2-2, the V gene TRBV24-1; D possibly corresponds to TRBD2 (5 bases). This CDR3 is 15 amino acids long. CDR1 KGHDR and CDR2 SFDVKD come from the germline V gene. Trimming stripped 3 bases from V and 4 bases from J, with 11 bases between. In nucleotides, the CDR3 is TGTGCCACCAGTGATCGGGAAATACCCACCGGGGAGCTGTTTTTT. This gives the protein CATSDREIPTGELFF.

The rearrangement uses TRBV5-1 and TRBJ1-4, with TRBD1 matching 9 bases. Germline V gene data show CDR1 as SGHRS and CDR2 as YFSETQ. CDR3 size: 12 residues. The V gene end was trimmed by 7 bases and the J gene end by 5 bases; junction bases not matched to a gene: 0. CDR3 loop: CASGTGNEKLFF. CDR3 bases: TGCGCCAGCGGGACAGGGAATGAAAAACTGTTTTTT. Supplemented by reference TRBV5-1 and TRBJ1-4, the full variable domain reads KAGVTQTPRYLIKTRGQQVTLSCSPISGHRSVSWYQQTPGQGLQFLFEYFSETQRNKGNFPGRFSGRQFSNSRSEMNVSTLELGDSALYLCASGTGNEKLFFGSGTQLSVL.

The chain employs TRBV19 and TRBJ2-3; TRBD2 is a possible D gene (5 bases). CDR1 is LNHDA and CDR2 is SQIVND in the germline V gene (reference sequence). Trimming took off 1 base at V and 4 bases at J, with 12 bases between the two ends. The CDR3 runs to 15 residues. The CDR3 nucleotides read TGTGCCAGTAGTATAGTTCGGACTGGTTCAGATACGCAGTATTTT. The encoded protein is CASSIVRTGSDTQYF. The entire variable domain, with the rest obtained from reference TRBV19 and TRBJ2-3, is as follows: DGGITQSPKYLFRKEGQNVTLSCEQNLNHDAMYWYRQDPGQGLRLIYYSQIVNDFQKGDIAEGYSVSREKKESFPLTVTSAQKNPTAFYLCASSIVRTGSDTQYFGPGTRLTVL.

The chain carries TRBV2 and TRBJ2-5; 11 nucleotides align to TRBD2. V lost 2 bases, J lost 3 bases, and 8 bases stayed unmatched. This CDR3 region has 17 residues. Per the germline V gene, CDR1 is SNHLY and CDR2 is FYNNEI. The CDR3 loop reads CASSEPSGGPGKETQYF. The CDR3, as DNA: TGTGCCAGCAGTGAACCTAGCGGGGGGCCGGGGAAAGAGACCCAGTACTTC.

The chain links TRBV5-1 to TRBJ2-7; TRBD1 agrees at 9 bases. V lost 0 bases to trimming and J lost 5 bases; unmatched junction nucleotides: 9. There are 16 residues in the CDR3. Germline lookup yields CDR1 SGHRS and CDR2 YFSETQ. The CDR3 loop reads CASSLGGGTGTHEQYF. CDR3 DNA sequence: TGCGCCAGCAGCTTGGGGGGAGGGACAGGGACCCACGAGCAGTACTTC.

In its sample, this clone was seen once. The J gene is TRBJ1-3, the V gene TRBV7-8; D is perhaps TRBD1 (5 bases). Trimming shortened V by 2 bases and J by 0 bases, and 20 bases separated the two germline ends. This CDR3 region has 19 residues. Germline lookup yields CDR1 SGHVS and CDR2 FQNEAQ. CDR3 DNA: TGTGCCAGCAGCTTAATAAGGGCAGGGATTGTGGGCTCTGGAAACACCATATATTTT. This gives the protein CASSLIRAGIVGSGNTIYF.

The chain couples TRBV6-5 to TRBJ2-7, with a possible D match to TRBD1 (6 bases). Germline V CDR1 and CDR2: MNHEY, SVGAGI. V lost 8 bases and J lost 0, with 8 bases in between. The CDR3 runs 12 residues. CDR3 protein: CASGQPSYEQYF. The CDR3 DNA sequence: TGTGCCAGCGGACAGCCCTCCTACGAGCAGTACTTC.

V gene TRBV7-8 combines with J gene TRBJ2-2; 7 nucleotides line up with TRBD1. This CDR3 region has 14 residues. With 5 bases clipped from V and 1 base from J, the junction kept 1 base outside the gene matches. Germline V gene data show CDR1 as SGHVS and CDR2 as FQNEAQ. As DNA, the CDR3 is TGTGCCAGCAGCCGACAGGGGAACACCGGGGAGCTGTTTTTT. Its protein is CASSRQGNTGELFF.

The J gene is TRBJ2-7, the V gene TRBV6-4, with TRBD1 identical over 9 bases. The germline V gene encodes CDR1 MRHNA and CDR2 SNTAGT. The J segment lost 5 bases and the V segment lost 5 bases, leaving 13 bases of the junction unmatched. The CDR3 is 16 amino acids. The CDR3 loop is CASSPRTGTGRDEQYF. In nucleotides, the CDR3 is TGTGCCAGCAGTCCCCGAACCGGGACAGGGAGGGACGAGCAGTACTTC.

This clone showed up just once. Other DNA sequences from this sample encode an identical CDR3 as well. This chain joins TRBV6-5 and TRBJ2-3; tentatively, D is TRBD2 (5 bases). The V end was cut by 0 bases, the J end by 4 bases, with 5 bases between. CDR3 length: 13 amino acids. Germline CDR1 MNHEY, CDR2 SVGAGI. The chain's CDR3 is CASSYSRADTQYF. In DNA form, the CDR3 reads TGTGCCAGCAGTTACTCGAGGGCAGATACGCAGTATTTT.

V usage is TRBV18 and J usage is TRBJ2-3, with TRBD2 matching over 10 bases. From germline, CDR1 is KGHSH and CDR2 LQKENI. Trimming at V came to 2 bases and at J to 2 bases, leaving 4 bases not matched to a gene. This CDR3 has 16 residues. The CDR3 region has the DNA TGTGCCAGCTCACCAAGGAGCGGGGGGGCCACAGATACGCAGTATTTT. This codes for CASSPRSGGATDTQYF. Together with reference TRBV18 and TRBJ2-3, the CDR3 gives the full variable domain: NAGVMQNPRHLVRRRGQEARLRCSPMKGHSHVYWYRQLPEEGLKFMVYLQKENIIDESGMPKERFSAEFPKEGPSILRIQQVVRGDSAAYFCASSPRSGGATDTQYFGPGTRLTVL.

The V gene is TRBV18, the J gene TRBJ1-1; 9 bases align to TRBD1. The CDR3 covers 16 residues. The V segment lost 3 bases and the J segment 4 bases; nucleotides outside the gene matches: 9. Germline CDR1 is KGHSH and CDR2 is LQKENI. CDR3 sequence: CASSPNPGQGGTEAFF. CDR3 DNA: TGTGCCAGCTCACCTAATCCGGGACAGGGAGGCACTGAAGCTTTCTTT.

The chain carries TRBV7-9 and TRBJ2-2; D unclear. Germline CDR1 is SEHNR and CDR2 is FQNEAQ (reference sequence). Trimming took 4 bases from V and 3 from J, leaving 12 bases between them. CDR3 size: 15 residues. This CDR3 reads CASSYDPGDTGELFF. CDR3 bases: TGTGCCAGCAGCTATGACCCCGGAGACACCGGGGAGCTGTTTTTT.

This chain connects TRBV7-2 to TRBJ1-5; the match to TRBD1 covers 12 bases. CDR1 is SGHTA and CDR2 is FQGNSA in the germline V gene. V shed 3 bases, J shed 4 bases, and the junction held 4 bases outside the gene matches. This CDR3 is built from 16 residues. The CDR3 DNA reads as TGTGCCAGCAGCTTTTGGGACAGGGGGCTAAATCAGCCCCAGCATTTT. Translation: CASSFWDRGLNQPQHF.